Ten or more counts support the clone carrying this TCR beta chain. These data are taken from a study of T cells in Graves' hyperthyroidism and ophthalmopathy. At the level of the study: The blood sample was taken at first diagnosis, before treatment began.

RNA transcripts yielded amplified TCR beta CDR3 regions. First-round RT-PCR with HTBI primers amplified the TCR CDR3 region. Via MiXCR, TCRdb re-called the multiplex PCR reads, giving one row per CDR3 protein. The sample holds some 400,000 distinct CDR3 sequences, 15% to 20% seen once. The CDR3 sequence is 13 residues long. Trimming cost V 5 bases and J 8 bases; bases outside gene matches: 7. The chain recombines TRBV12-3 or TRBV12-4 with TRBJ1-2, with 8 bases aligning to TRBD1. This TCR was sampled from a woman aged 18-35 years with Graves' hyperthyroidism. Sequenced material: blood. CDR3 amino acids: CASSPDRDGGYTF. The CDR3 DNA reads as TGTGCCAGCAGTCCGGACAGGGATGGCGGCTACACCTTC.